This TCR beta chain emerged from a study of PD-1 blockade in mismatch repair-deficient tumors. This CDR3 comprises 15 residues. The V end was cut by 2 bases, the J end by 0 bases, with 10 bases between. In germline, CDR1 is SGHVS, CDR2 FQNEAQ. The protocol was immunoSEQ multiplex PCR, while the TCRdb copy is restricted to in-frame clones and leaves out a portion. Here the sample spans some 120,000 clones, around nine tenths being singletons. The chain carries TRBV7-8 and TRBJ2-5, with D unclear. This sequence originates from an adult with mismatch repair-deficient cancer. The material was peripheral blood, obtained just under 74 weeks after starting pembrolizumab. The CDR3 reads CASSLRSQNQETQYF. For the CDR3, the DNA is TGTGCCAGCAGCTTACGGTCACAGAACCAAGAGACCCAGTACTTC.